This T cell receptor beta chain emerged from a study of response to subunit inactivated influenza vaccine. V gave up 3 bases and J gave up 3 bases; unmatched junction bases: 7. Germline V lookup: CDR1 SGHDT, CDR2 YYEEEE. CDR3 length equals 15 residues. Study-wide points: A suggestion made by the authors is that each seasonal influenza vaccination recruits few new T cells.

TCRdb used MiXCR to reprocess the RT-PCR reads, holding one entry per CDR3 protein. Among about 830,000 distinct CDR3 sequences listed, roughly 18% were seen once. This clonotype was observed a few times. The antigen remains undetermined. This clonotype was sampled from a man in his forties or fifties who received an inactivated influenza vaccine. The genes are TRBV5-6 and TRBJ1-1; 8 bases align to TRBD1. This material consisted of PBMCs from blood, taken about 5 days after vaccination. The CDR3 DNA reads as TGTGCCAGCAGCTACTCAGGGGGCAGGGACACTGAAGCTTTCTTT. Protein: CASSYSGGRDTEAFF.